The clone carrying this T cell receptor (beta chain) was counted at least ten times. No antigen is known for it. The read stops 3 residues short of the end of the CDR3; the missing end is completed from the germline J gene. This record comes from a study of T cell clonality in common variable immunodeficiency. The study, taken as a whole, reports: Common variable immunodeficiency TCR beta sequences reportedly had fewer deletions and N-nucleotide insertions. CVID subjects showed higher TCRbeta clonality than healthy controls.

Both groups were predominantly of Caucasian heritage. Blood samples were heparinized, roughly 5 to 9 ml per donor. V was clipped by 11 bases and J by 2 bases; unmatched bases: 8. CDR1 is LNHDA and CDR2 is SQIVND in the germline V gene (reference sequence). This CDR3 is built from 13 residues. Method: immunoSEQ multiplex PCR; TCRdb's copy keeps in-frame clones and lacks some. The repertoire has roughly 60,000 clones, none seen only once; the ten largest take 1.5% to 2%. The chain has TRBV19 and TRBJ2-7; 8 bases fit TRBD1. This clonotype was obtained from a person aged 18 to 70 in good health. The sequenced sample consisted of peripheral blood mononuclear cells. The CDR3 spells CAQDGTGPYEQYF. The CDR3 DNA, read in part, is TGTGCCCAAGACGGGACAGGTCCCTACGAG.